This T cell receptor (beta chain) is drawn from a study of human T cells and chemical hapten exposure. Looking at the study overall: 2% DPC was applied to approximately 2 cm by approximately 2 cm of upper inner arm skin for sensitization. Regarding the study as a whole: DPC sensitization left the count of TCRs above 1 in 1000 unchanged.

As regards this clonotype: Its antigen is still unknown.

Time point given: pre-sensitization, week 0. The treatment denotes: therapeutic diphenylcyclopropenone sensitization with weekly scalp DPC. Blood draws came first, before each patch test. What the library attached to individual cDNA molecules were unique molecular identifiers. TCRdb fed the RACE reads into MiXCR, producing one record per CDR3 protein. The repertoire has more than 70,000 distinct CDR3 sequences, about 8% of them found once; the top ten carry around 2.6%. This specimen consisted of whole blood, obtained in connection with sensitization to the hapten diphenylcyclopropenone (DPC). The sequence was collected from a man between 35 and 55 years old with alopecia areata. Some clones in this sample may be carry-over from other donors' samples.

The CDR3 here is CASSPGDRNSGNTIYF. In DNA, the CDR3 is TGTGCCAGCAGTCCCGGGGACAGAAACTCTGGAAACACCATATATTTT. V is TRBV12-3 or TRBV12-4 and J is TRBJ1-3, with 7 bases matching TRBD1. With 5 bases clipped from V and 0 bases from J, the junction kept 7 bases outside the gene matches. The CDR3 length is 16 residues.